This T cell receptor (beta chain) stems from a study of tissue T cells after allogeneic stem cell transplantation. This clone was found once. Germline V gene sequence: CDR1 KGHSH, CDR2 LQKENI. Trimming took off 6 bases at V and 2 bases at J, with 12 bases between the two ends. The CDR3 has 14 amino acids. This table comes from immunoSEQ multiplex PCR, and its TCRdb copy is limited to in-frame clones, with some not included. The sample records 4,000 or so clones, 59% being singletons. This chain uses TRBV18 with TRBJ2-3; D unresolved. This specimen was tissue from the ileum, taken at autopsy. The receptor comes from a male donor aged 60 or older with lung cancer. The DNA for the CDR3 is TGTGCCAGCTCGTCAAGGGTGGACACAGATACGCAGTATTTT. This sequence encodes CASSSRVDTDTQYF.